Each of the 3 T cell receptor beta chains below was sequenced from the same sample in a study of OX40 agonist ivuxolimab in advanced cancers. Generated by immunoSEQ multiplex PCR, the TCRdb table keeps only in-frame clones and is missing some. The sample includes 82,000 or so clones, 80% to 95% seen only once; the top ten take under 0.7%. The material was CD4+ or CD8+ T cells sorted from blood, obtained in a trial of the OX40 agonist ivuxolimab. The source is an adult with an advanced solid tumor such as melanoma, head and neck, liver or kidney cancer.

V is TRBV7-2 and J is TRBJ2-7, with 7 bases that match TRBD1. The trim removed 3 bases at V and 2 bases at J, leaving 4 bases unmatched. The CDR3 covers 14 residues. From germline, CDR1 is SGHTA and CDR2 FQGNSA. CDR3 protein: CASSFGQAPYEQYF. CDR3 in DNA: TGTGCCAGCAGCTTCGGACAGGCCCCCTACGAGCAGTACTTC.

The chain uses TRBV5-6 and TRBJ2-7, with D tentatively TRBD2 (6 bases). The CDR3 is made up of 15 amino acids. Per the germline V gene, CDR1 is SGHDT and CDR2 is YYEEEE. V was shortened by 4 bases and J by 0 bases, with 14 bases between the two germline ends. The CDR3 bases are TGTGCCAGCAGCCGCCGGCGGGACCACTCCTACGAGCAGTACTTC. Protein: CASSRRRDHSYEQYF.

This sequence joins TRBV19 and TRBJ1-1; D gene uncertain. V was cut by 5 bases and J by 5 bases, with 9 bases left in between. CDR3 length equals 12 residues. CDR1 is LNHDA, CDR2 SQIVND, per germline (reference sequence). The CDR3 reads CASSERNTEAFF. For the CDR3, the DNA is TGTGCCAGTAGTGAAAGGAATACTGAAGCTTTCTTT.